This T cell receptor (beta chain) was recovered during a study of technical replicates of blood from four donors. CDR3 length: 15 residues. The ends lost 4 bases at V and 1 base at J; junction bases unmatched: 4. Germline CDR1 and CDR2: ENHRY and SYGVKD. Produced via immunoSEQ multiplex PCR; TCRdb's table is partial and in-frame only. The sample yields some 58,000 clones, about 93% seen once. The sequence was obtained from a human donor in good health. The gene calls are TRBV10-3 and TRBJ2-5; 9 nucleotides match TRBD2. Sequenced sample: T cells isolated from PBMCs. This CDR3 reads CAISGGSGGQETQYF. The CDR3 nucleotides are TGTGCCATCAGTGGGGGTAGCGGGGGCCAAGAGACCCAGTACTTC.